This T cell receptor beta chain was identified during a study of cytomegalovirus exposure and HLA in healthy donors. General study points: Reportedly, fewer N-insertions than the approximately 700-donor mean appeared in an Asian-associated ancestry cluster in a later analysis. A link between a missense DCLRE1C variant and TCR beta V- and J-gene trimming emerged from a later analysis. Most of the CMV-associated TCR beta chains (in a later analysis) appeared to be HLA-restricted.

At the time of sampling, donors were nominally healthy, though unrecorded immune exposures were likely. Primers: 60 Vbeta forward and 13 Jbeta reverse. The protocol was immunoSEQ multiplex PCR, while the TCRdb copy is restricted to in-frame clones and leaves out a portion. The sample has around 130,000 clones; 65% to 85% are singletons. With regard to this clone: Its target is unknown.

Deletions cut 2 bases from V and 1 base from J, with 8 bases between. The CDR3 sequence is 14 residues long. Looked up from germline, CDR1 is KGHSH and CDR2 is LQKENI. This clonotype originated in a woman aged 40 to 50 in good health and CMV-seronegative. Sample: PBMCs. The chain uses TRBV18 and TRBJ1-2, with D uncertain. The DNA of the CDR3 is TGTGCCAGCTCACCAGGATGGAGTAACTATGGCTACACCTTC. Its translation: CASSPGWSNYGYTF. Filled out from reference TRBV18 and TRBJ1-2, the complete variable domain reads NAGVMQNPRHLVRRRGQEARLRCSPMKGHSHVYWYRQLPEEGLKFMVYLQKENIIDESGMPKERFSAEFPKEGPSILRIQQVVRGDSAAYFCASSPGWSNYGYTFGSGTRLTVV.